The 17 T cell receptor beta chains below all came from one sample that was sequenced in a study of Graves' ophthalmopathy and Graves' hyperthyroidism. RNA served as the template for amplifying TCR beta CDR3 regions. Second-round multiplex PCR came after a first-round RT-PCR that employed HTBI primers. TCRdb re-derived calls from the multiplex PCR reads in MiXCR, one entry per CDR3 protein. Here the sample spans under 350,000 distinct CDR3 sequences, 15% to 20% being singletons. Material: peripheral blood. These receptors came from an adult man with Graves' ophthalmopathy.

The sample holds a few counts of this clonotype. The rearrangement uses TRBV6-4 and TRBJ2-5; TRBD1 aligns across 10 bases. Germline CDR1 MRHNA, CDR2 SNTAGT. V lost 5 bases and J lost 3; bases outside the gene matches: 9. This CDR3 is 16 amino acids long. The CDR3 reads CASSYGDRGTKETQYF. CDR3 sequence (DNA): TGTGCCAGCAGTTATGGGGACAGGGGTACAAAAGAGACCCAGTACTTC.

This clonotype occurred many times. The rearrangement joins TRBV20-1 to TRBJ1-6; unclear D gene. Germline V lookup: CDR1 DFQATT, CDR2 SNEGSKA (reference sequence). This CDR3 contains 13 residues. V was cut by 5 bases and J by 7 bases, with 12 bases left in between. The CDR3 coding sequence is TGCAGTGCTCCCGGGAGATCCAATTCACCCCTCCACTTT. This gives the protein CSAPGRSNSPLHF.

This clonotype was seen ten or more times. In DNA form, the CDR3 reads TGTGCCAGCAGCCACACTAGCGCAAGCTACGAGCAGTACTTC. Translation gives CASSHTSASYEQYF. This chain connects TRBV7-2 to TRBJ2-7; TRBD2 agrees at 7 bases. Germline CDR1 SGHTA, CDR2 FQGNSA. The CDR3 consists of 14 residues. Germline trimming cut 5 bases from V and 3 bases from J; bases unmatched to any gene: 7.

This clonotype appeared many times. CDR3 DNA sequence: TGCTTTGGGAGGGGTGCGAACTATGGCTACACCTTC. Translated, it gives CFGRGANYGYTF. The chain links TRBV20-1 to TRBJ1-2; possible D gene TRBD1, 5 bases. The CDR3 has 12 residues. Looked up from germline, CDR1 is DFQATT and CDR2 is SNEGSKA (reference sequence).

This clonotype has a count of ten or more. This chain links TRBV11-2 with TRBJ2-7; 11 bases map to TRBD1. Trimming cost V 4 bases and J 4 bases; bases outside gene matches: 6. This CDR3 is 15 amino acids long. Germline CDR1 and CDR2: SGHAT and FQNNGV. CDR3 in amino acids: CASSSWTGGAYEQYF. CDR3 sequence (DNA): TGTGCCAGCAGCTCATGGACAGGGGGCGCGTACGAGCAGTACTTC. Combining the CDR3 with reference TRBV11-2 and TRBJ2-7 gives the whole variable domain EAGVAQSPRYKIIEKRQSVAFWCNPISGHATLYWYQQILGQGPKLLIQFQNNGVVDDSQLPKDRFSAERLKGVDSTLKIQPAKLEDSAVYLCASSSWTGGAYEQYFGPGTRLTVT.

This clonotype showed up many times. The chain joins TRBV18 to TRBJ1-1; D ambiguous. Trimming pared 1 base from V and 6 bases from J, leaving 12 bases between. The germline V gene encodes CDR1 KGHSH and CDR2 LQKENI. The CDR3 runs to 14 residues. The CDR3 coding sequence is TGTGCCAGCTCACCACTTAAGGGTGGGCCTGAAGCTTTCTTT. This translates into CASSPLKGGPEAFF.

This clonotype occurred many times. The V and J genes are TRBV5-1 and TRBJ1-1; TRBD1 agrees at 7 bases. V shed 2 bases and J 5 bases; nucleotides not matched to a gene: 9. Germline V gene lookup returns CDR1 SGHRS and CDR2 YFSETQ. The CDR3 is made up of 15 amino acids. The CDR3 bases are TGCGCCAGCAGCTTCTGGCGGTCAGGGGGAACTGAAGCTTTCTTT. This translates into CASSFWRSGGTEAFF.

This clonotype was seen at least ten times. V usage is TRBV19 and J usage is TRBJ2-2; TRBD1 matches 10 bases. The length of the CDR3 is 16 residues. CDR1 and CDR2 from the germline V gene are LNHDA and SQIVND (reference sequence). Losses at the gene ends were 3 bases for V and 7 bases for J; bases not matched to a gene: 8. CDR3 sequence reads: CASSISTGGAGGELFF. CDR3 bases: TGTGCCAGTAGTATTTCGACAGGGGGCGCCGGCGGGGAGCTGTTTTTT.

The table lists this clonotype with a few counts. The genes are TRBV2 and TRBJ2-2; D uncertain. V lost 4 bases, J lost 5 bases, and 17 bases lay in between. Germline values: CDR1 SNHLY, CDR2 FYNNEI. The CDR3 totals 16 residues. The CDR3 loop reads CASSGRTYFTTGELFF. In DNA form, the CDR3 reads TGTGCCAGCAGTGGTAGAACCTACTTTACAACCGGGGAGCTGTTTTTT.

This clonotype was observed many times. This sequence joins TRBV28 and TRBJ1-5; D may be TRBD1 (6 bases). Trimming removed 5 bases at V and 8 bases at J, with 19 bases between. This CDR3 has 15 residues. CDR1 is MDHEN and CDR2 is SYDVKM in the germline V gene. The CDR3 loop reads CASSRGAGAKKPQHF. CDR3 in DNA: TGTGCCAGCAGTAGGGGGGCAGGGGCAAAGAAGCCCCAGCATTTT.

The CDR3 is CASIPGPYSNQPQHF. The DNA of the CDR3 is TGTGCCAGCATCCCAGGACCTTATAGCAATCAGCCCCAGCATTTT. This sequence joins TRBV28 and TRBJ1-5; D gene uncertain. Germline-derived CDR1 and CDR2 are MDHEN and SYDVKM. The CDR3 contains 15 residues. The ends were cut back, 7 bases at V and 0 bases at J, with 13 bases in the middle.

This clonotype was observed at least ten times. The rearrangement joins TRBV6-2 or TRBV6-3 to TRBJ1-1; TRBD1 is a possible D gene (6 bases). Trimming cost V 6 bases and J 11 bases, with 19 bases left between them. The germline gives CDR1 MNHEY, CDR2 SVGEGT. The CDR3 consists of 13 residues. CDR3 in DNA: TGTGCCAGCAGGGACAGTCAAACGGACTTTGCTTTCTTT. Protein product: CASRDSQTDFAFF.

The chain employs TRBV15 and TRBJ1-1; D not resolved. V gave up 0 bases and J gave up 0 bases, with 5 bases separating them. Germline V gene sequence: CDR1 LNHNV, CDR2 YYDKDF (reference sequence). CDR3 length: 14 residues. CDR3 DNA: TGTGCCACCAGCAGAGATAGCATGAACACTGAAGCTTTCTTT. Residues: CATSRDSMNTEAFF.

This clonotype was detected a few times. This chain connects TRBV6-9 to TRBJ2-5; D tentatively fits TRBD1 or TRBD2 (5 bases each). CDR1 is MNHGY, CDR2 SVAAGI, per germline. The V gene lost 4 bases and the J gene lost 1 base, with 10 bases spanning the gap. The CDR3 is 14 amino acids. The CDR3 loop is CASSWDLTQETQYF. The CDR3 DNA follows: TGTGCCAGCAGTTGGGACCTCACCCAAGAGACCCAGTACTTC.

This clonotype was seen many times. The chain carries TRBV3-1 and TRBJ1-2; D unclear. The CDR3 has 11 amino acids. The germline gives CDR1 LGHDT, CDR2 YNNKEL (reference sequence). V lost 1 base and J 8 bases, leaving 5 bases between the germline ends. CDR3 sequence reads: CASSQATGYTF. The CDR3 nucleotides read TGTGCCAGCAGCCAAGCAACCGGCTACACCTTC.

This clonotype showed up many times. The chain is built from TRBV20-1 and TRBJ1-6; 8 positions match TRBD1. Per germline, CDR1 DFQATT and CDR2 SNEGSKA (reference sequence). The CDR3 spans 16 residues. V dropped 0 bases and J dropped 12; count of bases not matched to a gene: 13. CDR3 residues: CSARDAAGGYRVPLHF. In DNA, the CDR3 is TGCAGTGCTAGAGATGCCGCAGGGGGCTACCGTGTACCCCTCCACTTT.

The chain links TRBV7-6 to TRBJ1-1; 8 bases align to TRBD1. Germline V gene lookup returns CDR1 SGHVS and CDR2 FNYEAQ. The CDR3 totals 15 residues. The V segment lost 5 bases and the J segment 4 bases; nucleotides outside the gene matches: 9. CDR3 residues: CASSIDYGQGTEAFF. CDR3 DNA: TGTGCCAGCAGCATCGACTACGGACAGGGCACTGAAGCTTTCTTT.